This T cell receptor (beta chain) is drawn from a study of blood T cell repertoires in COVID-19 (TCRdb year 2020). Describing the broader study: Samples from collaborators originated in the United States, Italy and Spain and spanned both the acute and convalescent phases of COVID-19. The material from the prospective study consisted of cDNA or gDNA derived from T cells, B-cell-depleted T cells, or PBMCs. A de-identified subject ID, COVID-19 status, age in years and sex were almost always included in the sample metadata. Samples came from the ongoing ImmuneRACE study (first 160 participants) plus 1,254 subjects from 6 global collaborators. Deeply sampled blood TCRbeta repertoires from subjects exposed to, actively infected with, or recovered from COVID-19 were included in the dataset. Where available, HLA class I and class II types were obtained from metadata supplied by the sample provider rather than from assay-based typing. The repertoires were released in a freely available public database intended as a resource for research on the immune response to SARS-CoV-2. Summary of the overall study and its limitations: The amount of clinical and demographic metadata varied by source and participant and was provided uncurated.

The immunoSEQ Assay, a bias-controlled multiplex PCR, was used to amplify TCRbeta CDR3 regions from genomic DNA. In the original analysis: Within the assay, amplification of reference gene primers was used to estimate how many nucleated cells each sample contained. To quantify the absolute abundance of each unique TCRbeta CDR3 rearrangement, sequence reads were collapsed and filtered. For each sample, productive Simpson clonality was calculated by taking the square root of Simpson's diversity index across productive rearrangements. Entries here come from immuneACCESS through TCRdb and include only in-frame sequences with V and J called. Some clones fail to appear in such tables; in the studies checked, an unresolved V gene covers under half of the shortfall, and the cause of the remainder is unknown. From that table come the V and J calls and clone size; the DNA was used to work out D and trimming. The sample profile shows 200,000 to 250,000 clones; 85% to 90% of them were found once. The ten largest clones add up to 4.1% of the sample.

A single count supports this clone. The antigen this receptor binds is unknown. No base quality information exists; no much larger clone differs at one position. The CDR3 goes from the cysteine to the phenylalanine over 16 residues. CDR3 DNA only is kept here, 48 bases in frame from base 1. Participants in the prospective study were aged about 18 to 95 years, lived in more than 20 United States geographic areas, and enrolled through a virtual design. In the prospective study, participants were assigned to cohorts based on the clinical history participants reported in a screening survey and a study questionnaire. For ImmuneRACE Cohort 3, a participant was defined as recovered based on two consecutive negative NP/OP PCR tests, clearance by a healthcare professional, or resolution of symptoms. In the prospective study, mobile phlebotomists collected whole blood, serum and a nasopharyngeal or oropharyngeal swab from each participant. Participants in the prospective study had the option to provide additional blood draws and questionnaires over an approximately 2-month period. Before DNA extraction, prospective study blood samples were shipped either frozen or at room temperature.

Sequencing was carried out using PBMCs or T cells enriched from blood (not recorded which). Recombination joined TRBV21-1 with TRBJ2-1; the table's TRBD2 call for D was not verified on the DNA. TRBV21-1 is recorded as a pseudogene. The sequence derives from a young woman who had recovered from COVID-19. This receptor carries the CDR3 CASSAPKGRLVNEQFF. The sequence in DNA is TGTGCCAGCAGCGCACCAAAAGGGAGACTAGTCAATGAGCAGTTCTTC.